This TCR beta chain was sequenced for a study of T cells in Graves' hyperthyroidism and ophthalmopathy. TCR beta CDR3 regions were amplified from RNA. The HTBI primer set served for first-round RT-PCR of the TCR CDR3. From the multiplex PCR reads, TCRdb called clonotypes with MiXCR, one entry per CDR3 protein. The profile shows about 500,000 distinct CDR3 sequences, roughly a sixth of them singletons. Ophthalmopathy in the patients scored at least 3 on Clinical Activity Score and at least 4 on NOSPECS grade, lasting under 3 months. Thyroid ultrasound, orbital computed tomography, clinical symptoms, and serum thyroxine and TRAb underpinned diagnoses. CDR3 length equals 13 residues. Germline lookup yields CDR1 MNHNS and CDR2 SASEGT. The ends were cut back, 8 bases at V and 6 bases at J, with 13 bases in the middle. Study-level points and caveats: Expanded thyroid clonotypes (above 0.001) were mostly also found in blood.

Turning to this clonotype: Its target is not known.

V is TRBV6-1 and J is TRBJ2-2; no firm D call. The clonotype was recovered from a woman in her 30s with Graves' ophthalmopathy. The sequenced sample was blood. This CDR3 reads CASSASGSGELFF. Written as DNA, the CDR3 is TGTGCCAGCTCAGCTAGTGGGTCCGGGGAGCTGTTTTTT.